This T cell receptor (beta chain) appears in the sequencing data of a study of T cell responses to AZD1222 COVID-19 vaccine. Whole-study results and caveats: Of the AZD1222 recipients, only 5 or 6 were seropositive at baseline. The sample set comprised mostly white British donors with more females, and clonal diversity was possibly underestimated.

Assay: immunoSEQ multiplex PCR; the TCRdb copy retains only in-frame clones and omits some. The repertoire holds tens of thousands of clones, around 90% seen once, with around 24% in the top ten. Details on this clone: The antigen remains unidentified.

The receptor was derived from an adult in good health. The sequencing used peripheral blood, collected on day 0 of AZD1222 vaccination.

Here the CDR3 reads CASSEVGRGTEAFF. CDR3 nucleotide sequence: TGTGCCAGCAGTGAAGTAGGGCGGGGGACTGAAGCTTTCTTT. V is TRBV6-1 and J is TRBJ1-1; D might be TRBD1 (5 bases). The length of the CDR3 is 14 residues. V shed 1 base and J shed 5 bases, with 11 bases lying between them. Germline CDR1 and CDR2: MNHNS and SASEGT.